These 21 T cell receptor beta chains came from one sample sequenced in a study of cytomegalovirus exposure and HLA in healthy donors. PCR amplification relied on 60 Vbeta primers (plus 13 Jbeta primers). Assay used: immunoSEQ multiplex PCR; TCRdb lists only in-frame clones, some missing. This table lists roughly 34,000 clones. The material sequenced was PBMCs. All receptors derive from a man aged 35 to 55 in good health and CMV-seronegative.

The chain employs TRBV19 and TRBJ1-1, with 8 bases identical to TRBD1. Germline CDR1 and CDR2: LNHDA and SQIVND (reference sequence). The ends lost 2 bases at V and 3 bases at J; junction bases unmatched: 2. CDR3 size: 14 residues. The CDR3: CASSIQGADTEAFF. The DNA for the CDR3 is TGTGCCAGTAGTATACAGGGGGCTGACACTGAAGCTTTCTTT. The complete variable domain, with remaining parts taken from reference TRBV19 and TRBJ1-1, reads DGGITQSPKYLFRKEGQNVTLSCEQNLNHDAMYWYRQDPGQGLRLIYYSQIVNDFQKGDIAEGYSVSREKKESFPLTVTSAQKNPTAFYLCASSIQGADTEAFFGQGTRLTVV.

V and J are TRBV30 and TRBJ2-1; the match to TRBD2 covers 11 bases. The V segment lost 5 bases and the J segment 0 bases; nucleotides outside the gene matches: 3. The germline gives CDR1 GTSNPN, CDR2 SVGIG (reference sequence). The CDR3 is 15 amino acids. The CDR3 sequence is CAWWTSGYSYNEQFF. The CDR3 DNA reads TGTGCCTGGTGGACTAGCGGGTACTCCTACAATGAGCAGTTCTTC.

The chain carries TRBV7-3 and TRBJ2-2; 10 nucleotides agree with TRBD2. There are 16 residues in the CDR3. Germline CDR1 reads SGHTA; CDR2 reads FQGTGA. V was pared by 4 bases and J by 8 bases, with 10 bases of the junction left unmatched. This CDR3 is CASSSQASGSAGELFF. The CDR3, as DNA: TGTGCCAGCAGCTCCCAGGCTAGCGGGAGTGCGGGGGAGCTGTTTTTT.

CDR3 in amino acids: CASSQPSGIAYEQYF. The DNA of the CDR3 is TGTGCCAGCAGCCAACCCAGCGGGATCGCCTACGAGCAGTACTTC. J is TRBJ2-7 and V is TRBV4-2; the match to TRBD2 covers 7 bases. The V segment lost 2 bases and the J segment 2 bases; nucleotides outside the gene matches: 6. Germline V gene sequence: CDR1 LGHNA, CDR2 YNFKEQ. This CDR3 spans 15 amino acids.

This clone shows up as medium-sized by frequency. The chain employs TRBV5-1 and TRBJ2-3; 8 nucleotides line up with TRBD1. Germline V CDR1 and CDR2: SGHRS, YFSETQ. V dropped 4 bases and J dropped 4; count of bases not matched to a gene: 5. The CDR3 has 14 residues. In nucleotides, the CDR3 is TGCGCCAGCAGCCTAACAGGGGGTTCAGATACGCAGTATTTT. Encoded protein: CASSLTGGSDTQYF. Full variable domain (remainder filled in from reference TRBV5-1 and TRBJ2-3): KAGVTQTPRYLIKTRGQQVTLSCSPISGHRSVSWYQQTPGQGLQFLFEYFSETQRNKGNFPGRFSGRQFSNSRSEMNVSTLELGDSALYLCASSLTGGSDTQYFGPGTRLTVL.

The CDR3 nucleotides read TGTGCCAGCAGCTCAACGCGTATAGATTTCGACTACGAGCAGTACTTC. Translated: CASSSTRIDFDYEQYF. The genes are TRBV7-9 and TRBJ2-7; D is unresolved. The V end lost 4 bases, the J end lost 3 bases, and 19 bases lay between the germline ends. The CDR3 is 16 residues long. The germline V gene has CDR1 SEHNR and CDR2 FQNEAQ (reference sequence).

Worth noting for this clone: One junction end disagrees with the germline gene, perhaps due to a read error. The chain is built from TRBV5-4 and TRBJ2-1; D remains ambiguous. Germline assignment: CDR1 SGHNT and CDR2 YYREEE (reference sequence). There are 12 residues in the CDR3. CDR3 protein: CASRSSDNEQFF. In DNA, the CDR3 is TGTGCCAGCAGGAGCTCCGACAATGAGCAGTTCTTC.

The chain uses TRBV2 and TRBJ1-1; weak D call: TRBD1 (5 bases). CDR3 length: 13 amino acids. V lost 6 bases, J lost 5 bases, and 13 bases lay in between. In germline, CDR1 is SNHLY, CDR2 FYNNEI. In DNA form, the CDR3 reads TGTGCCAGCAGACCCCGCAGGGAAACTGAAGCTTTCTTT. Translating it yields CASRPRRETEAFF.

The chain uses TRBV19 and TRBJ2-2; TRBD2 is a possible D gene (6 bases). Germline-derived CDR1 and CDR2 are LNHDA and SQIVND (reference sequence). The CDR3 has 18 amino acids. Trimming removed 3 bases from V and 5 bases from J, with 22 bases in between. CDR3 sequence: CASSIEGDSLYFTGELFF. CDR3 nucleotide sequence: TGTGCCAGTAGTATTGAAGGGGACTCTTTATACTTTACCGGGGAGCTGTTTTTT.

The chain employs TRBV15 and TRBJ2-7, with D possibly TRBD2 on 6 matching bases. Germline CDR1 LNHNV, CDR2 YYDKDF (reference sequence). The CDR3 totals 13 residues. With 1 base removed from V and 10 bases from J, the gap between germline ends came to 14 bases. DNA for the CDR3: TGTGCCACCAGCAGAGGGGCGACGGGAGAACAGTACTTC. It translates to CATSRGATGEQYF.

V is TRBV7-3 and J is TRBJ1-1; D gene ambiguous. The CDR3 totals 14 residues. Germline CDR1 reads SGHTA; CDR2 reads FQGTGA. V lost 1 base and J lost 0, with 6 bases in between. CDR3 in amino acids: CASSLNSLNTEAFF. CDR3 in DNA: TGTGCCAGCAGCTTAAATAGTTTGAACACTGAAGCTTTCTTT.

The V gene is TRBV7-9, the J gene TRBJ2-1, with 11 bases aligning to TRBD2. This CDR3 region has 15 residues. The germline CDR1 and CDR2 sequences are SEHNR and FQNEAQ (reference sequence). V shed 5 bases, J shed 5 bases, and the junction held 5 bases outside the gene matches. The CDR3 nucleotides read TGTGCCAGCAGCCCCCTAGCGGGAGGAGACAATGAGCAGTTCTTC. Its protein is CASSPLAGGDNEQFF.

The chain combines TRBV2 with TRBJ2-7; TRBD1 is a possible D gene (6 bases). The CDR3 runs to 14 residues. The germline V gene has CDR1 SNHLY and CDR2 FYNNEI. V lost 8 bases and J 0 bases, leaving 14 bases between the germline ends. The CDR3 nucleotides read TGTGCCAGCGAACCGGGACACAGCTCCTACGAGCAGTACTTC. This encodes CASEPGHSSYEQYF.

This chain joins TRBV25-1 and TRBJ2-2, with 7 bases that match TRBD2. The germline CDR1 and CDR2 sequences are MGHDK and SYGVNS. This CDR3 is built from 15 residues. After removal of 4 bases from V and 6 bases from J, the junction contained 8 bases not matched to a gene. CDR3 DNA sequence: TGTGCCAGCAGTGTAGCGGGCCAGCCATCCGGGGAGCTGTTTTTT. Residues: CASSVAGQPSGELFF.

The rearrangement joins TRBV4-1 to TRBJ2-3; possible D gene TRBD1, 7 bases. CDR1 MGHRA and CDR2 YSYEKL come from the germline V gene. V lost 0 bases and J 4 bases, leaving 11 bases between the germline ends. The CDR3 length is 15 residues. The CDR3 loop is CASSQDRGVSDTQYF. CDR3 DNA sequence: TGCGCCAGCAGCCAAGACAGGGGGGTTTCAGATACGCAGTATTTT.

The chain carries TRBV28 and TRBJ1-1; TRBD1 matches at 9 bases. Germline values: CDR1 MDHEN, CDR2 SYDVKM. The J segment lost 8 bases and the V segment lost 5 bases, leaving 6 bases of the junction unmatched. The CDR3 is made up of 13 amino acids. This CDR3 is CASSPGTGLEAFF. For the CDR3, the DNA is TGTGCCAGCAGTCCCGGGACAGGGTTAGAAGCTTTCTTT.

The rearrangement joins TRBV4-3 to TRBJ2-1, with 10 bases lining up with TRBD2. Per the germline V gene, CDR1 is LGHNA and CDR2 is YSLEER. V trimming: 0 bases; J trimming: 7 bases; junction bases outside the gene matches: 9. This CDR3 has 17 amino acids. The CDR3 sequence is CASSQERLAGEVNEQFF. CDR3 DNA sequence: TGCGCCAGCAGCCAAGAAAGGCTAGCGGGAGAGGTAAATGAGCAGTTCTTC.

The rearrangement uses TRBV4-2 and TRBJ2-7; D is possibly TRBD1 (5 bases). The length of the CDR3 is 14 residues. Germline CDR1 LGHNA, CDR2 YNFKEQ. V lost 3 bases to trimming and J lost 4 bases, with 13 bases between them. CDR3 loop: CASSHYLDKYEQYF. CDR3 nucleotide sequence: TGTGCCAGCAGCCACTATTTGGACAAATACGAGCAGTACTTC.

This sequence joins TRBV19 and TRBJ2-7; 8 bases map to TRBD1. V was pared by 4 bases and J by 3 bases, with 11 bases of the junction left unmatched. The CDR3 is made up of 16 amino acids. Germline assignment: CDR1 LNHDA and CDR2 SQIVND (reference sequence). As DNA, the CDR3 is TGTGCCAGTAGTACCCGGACAGGGCAAGCGGACTACGAGCAGTACTTC. Amino acids: CASSTRTGQADYEQYF.

The V and J genes are TRBV28 and TRBJ1-1, with D perhaps matching TRBD1 (5 bases). The CDR3 has 15 amino acids. The germline CDR1 and CDR2 sequences are MDHEN and SYDVKM. V was pared by 0 bases and J by 6 bases, with 14 bases between. CDR3 nucleotides: TGTGCCAGCAGTTTATGGGGGGGTGAGAGAGCTGAAGCTTTCTTT. It yields the protein CASSLWGGERAEAFF.

The V and J genes are TRBV6-6 and TRBJ1-1; no clear D. The CDR3 spans 15 residues. Trimming took 0 bases from V and 0 from J, leaving 8 bases between them. CDR1 and CDR2 from the germline V gene are MNHNY and SVGAGI (reference sequence). The CDR3 DNA follows: TGTGCCAGCAGTTACTCCCCCAGAATGAACACTGAAGCTTTCTTT. It specifies CASSYSPRMNTEAFF.